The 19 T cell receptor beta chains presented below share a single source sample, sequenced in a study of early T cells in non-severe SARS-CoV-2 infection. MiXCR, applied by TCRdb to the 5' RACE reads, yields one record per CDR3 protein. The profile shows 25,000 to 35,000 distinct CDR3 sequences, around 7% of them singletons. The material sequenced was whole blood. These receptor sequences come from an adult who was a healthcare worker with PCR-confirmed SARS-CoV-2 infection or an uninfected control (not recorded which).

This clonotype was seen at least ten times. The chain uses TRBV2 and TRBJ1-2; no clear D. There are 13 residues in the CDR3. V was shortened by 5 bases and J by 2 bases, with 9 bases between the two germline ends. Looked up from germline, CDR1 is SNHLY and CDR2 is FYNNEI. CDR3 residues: CASSTQLNYGYTF. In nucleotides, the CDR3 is TGTGCCAGCAGTACACAGCTGAACTATGGCTACACCTTC. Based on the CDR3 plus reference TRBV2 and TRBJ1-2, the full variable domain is EPEVTQTPSHQVTQMGQEVILRCVPISNHLYFYWYRQILGQKVEFLVSFYNNEISEKSEIFDDQFSVERPDGSNFTLKIRSTKLEDSAMYFCASSTQLNYGYTFGSGTRLTVV.

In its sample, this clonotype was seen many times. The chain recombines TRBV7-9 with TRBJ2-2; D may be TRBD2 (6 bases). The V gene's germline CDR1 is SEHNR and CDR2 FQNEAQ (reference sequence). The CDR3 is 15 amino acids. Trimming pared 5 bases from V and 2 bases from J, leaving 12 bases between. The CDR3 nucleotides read TGTGCCAGCAGCCTGGGAGCGGGTAACACCGGGGAGCTGTTTTTT. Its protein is CASSLGAGNTGELFF.

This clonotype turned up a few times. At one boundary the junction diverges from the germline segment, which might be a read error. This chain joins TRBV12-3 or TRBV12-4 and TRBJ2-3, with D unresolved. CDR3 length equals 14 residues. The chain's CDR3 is CASNLSGHGDTQYF. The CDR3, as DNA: TGTGCCAGCAATTTATCGGGCCACGGAGATACGCAGTATTTT.

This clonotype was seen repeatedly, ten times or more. CDR3 sequence reads: CASSQDMRVQVNTGELFF. DNA for the CDR3: TGCGCCAGCAGCCAAGATATGCGGGTTCAGGTGAACACCGGGGAGCTGTTTTTT. The V call is TRBV4-1, the J call TRBJ2-2; D is perhaps TRBD2 (5 bases). Trimming removed 0 bases at V and 1 base at J, with 15 bases between. CDR3 size: 18 residues. CDR1 MGHRA and CDR2 YSYEKL come from the germline V gene.

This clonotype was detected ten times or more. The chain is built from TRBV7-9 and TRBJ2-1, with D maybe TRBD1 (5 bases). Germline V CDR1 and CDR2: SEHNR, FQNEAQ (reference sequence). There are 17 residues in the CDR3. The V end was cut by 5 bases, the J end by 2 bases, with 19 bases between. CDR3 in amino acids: CASSIDRQTPPYNEQFF. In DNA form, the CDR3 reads TGTGCCAGCAGCATTGACAGACAAACCCCCCCCTACAATGAGCAGTTCTTC.

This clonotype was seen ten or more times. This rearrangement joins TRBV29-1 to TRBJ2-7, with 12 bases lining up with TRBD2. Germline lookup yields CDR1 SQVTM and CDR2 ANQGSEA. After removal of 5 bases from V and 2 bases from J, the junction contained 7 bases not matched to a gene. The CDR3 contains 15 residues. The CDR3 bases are TGCAGCGTTTCCTTCCGACTAGCGGGAGCCTACGAGCAGTACTTC. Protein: CSVSFRLAGAYEQYF.

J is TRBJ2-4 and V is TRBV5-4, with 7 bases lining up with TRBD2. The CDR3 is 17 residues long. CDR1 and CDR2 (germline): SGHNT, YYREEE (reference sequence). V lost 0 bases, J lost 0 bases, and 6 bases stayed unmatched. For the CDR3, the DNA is TGTGCCAGCAGCTTGGTGGCAGCGGGATTAGCCAAAAACATTCAGTACTTC. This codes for CASSLVAAGLAKNIQYF.

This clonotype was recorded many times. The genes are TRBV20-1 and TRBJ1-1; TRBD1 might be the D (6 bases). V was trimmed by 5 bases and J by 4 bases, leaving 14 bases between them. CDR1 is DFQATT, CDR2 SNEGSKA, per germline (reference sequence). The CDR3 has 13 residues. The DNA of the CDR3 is TGCAGTGCTTGTGAGGGGGTAGCCACTGAAGCTTTCTTT. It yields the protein CSACEGVATEAFF.

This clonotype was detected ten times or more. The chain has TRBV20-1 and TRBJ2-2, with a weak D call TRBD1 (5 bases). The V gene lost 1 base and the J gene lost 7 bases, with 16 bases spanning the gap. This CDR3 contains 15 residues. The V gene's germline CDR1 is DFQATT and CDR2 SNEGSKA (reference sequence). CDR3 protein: CSARGTAGYHGELFF. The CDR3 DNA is TGCAGTGCTAGAGGTACGGCAGGGTACCACGGGGAGCTGTTTTTT.

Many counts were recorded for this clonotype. CDR3 nucleotides: TGTGCCAGCAGGACCGGGACAGGGGGGAGAAACGAGCAGTACTTC. Residues: CASRTGTGGRNEQYF. The chain combines TRBV28 with TRBJ2-7; 11 nucleotides align to TRBD1. Germline loops: CDR1 MDHEN, CDR2 SYDVKM. The ends lost 6 bases at V and 5 bases at J; junction bases unmatched: 9. This CDR3 spans 15 amino acids.

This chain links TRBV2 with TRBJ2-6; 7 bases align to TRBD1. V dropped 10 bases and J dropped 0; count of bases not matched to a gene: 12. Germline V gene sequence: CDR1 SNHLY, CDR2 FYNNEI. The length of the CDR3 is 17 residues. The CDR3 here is CATAPDRPHSGANVLTF. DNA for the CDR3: TGTGCCACCGCCCCGGACAGGCCGCACTCTGGGGCCAACGTCCTGACTTTC.

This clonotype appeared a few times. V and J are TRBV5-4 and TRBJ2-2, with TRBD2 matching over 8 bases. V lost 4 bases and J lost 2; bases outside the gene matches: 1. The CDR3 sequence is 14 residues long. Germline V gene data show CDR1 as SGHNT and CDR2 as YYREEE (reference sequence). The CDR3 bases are TGTGCCAGCAGCAGGACTAGCAACACCGGGGAGCTGTTTTTT. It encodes CASSRTSNTGELFF.

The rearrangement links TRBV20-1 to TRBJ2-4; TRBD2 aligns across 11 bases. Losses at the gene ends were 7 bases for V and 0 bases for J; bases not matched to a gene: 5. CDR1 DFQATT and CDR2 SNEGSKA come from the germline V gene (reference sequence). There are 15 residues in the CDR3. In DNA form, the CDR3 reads TGCAGTGTAGCGGGAGGGAATTCAGCCAAAAACATTCAGTACTTC. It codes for CSVAGGNSAKNIQYF.

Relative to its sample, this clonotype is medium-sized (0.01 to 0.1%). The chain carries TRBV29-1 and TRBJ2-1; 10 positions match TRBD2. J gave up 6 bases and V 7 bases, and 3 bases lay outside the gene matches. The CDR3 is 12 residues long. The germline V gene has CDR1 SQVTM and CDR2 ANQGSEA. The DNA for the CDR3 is TGCAGCGGGACTAGCGGCGCCAATGAGCAGTTCTTC. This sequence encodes CSGTSGANEQFF.

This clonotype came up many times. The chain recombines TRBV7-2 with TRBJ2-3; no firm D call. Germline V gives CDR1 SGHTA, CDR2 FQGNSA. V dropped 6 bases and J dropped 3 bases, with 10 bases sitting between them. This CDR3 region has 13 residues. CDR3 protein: CASSPLGTDTQYF. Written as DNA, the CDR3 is TGTGCCAGCAGTCCCCTAGGGACAGATACGCAGTATTTT.

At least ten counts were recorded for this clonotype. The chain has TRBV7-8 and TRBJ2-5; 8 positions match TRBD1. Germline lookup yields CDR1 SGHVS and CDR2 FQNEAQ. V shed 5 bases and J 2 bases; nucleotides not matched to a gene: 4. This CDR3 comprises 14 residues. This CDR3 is CASSRGTGQETQYF. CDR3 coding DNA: TGTGCCAGCAGCCGCGGGACAGGACAAGAGACCCAGTACTTC.

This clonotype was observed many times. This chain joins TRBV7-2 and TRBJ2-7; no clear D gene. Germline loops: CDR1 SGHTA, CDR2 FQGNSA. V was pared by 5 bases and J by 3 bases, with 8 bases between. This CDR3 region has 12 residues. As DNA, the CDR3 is TGTGCCAGCAGCGCAAATCGCTACGAGCAGTACTTC. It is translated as CASSANRYEQYF.

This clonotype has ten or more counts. The CDR3 DNA reads as TGTGCCAGCAGCCAAGGGGGCCGCACCGGGGAGCTGTTTTTT. Translating it yields CASSQGGRTGELFF. The rearrangement joins TRBV3-1 to TRBJ2-2; a weak D match, TRBD1 (5 bases). CDR3 length: 14 residues. V lost 1 base to trimming and J lost 4 bases, with 7 bases between them. Germline CDR1 is LGHDT and CDR2 is YNNKEL (reference sequence).

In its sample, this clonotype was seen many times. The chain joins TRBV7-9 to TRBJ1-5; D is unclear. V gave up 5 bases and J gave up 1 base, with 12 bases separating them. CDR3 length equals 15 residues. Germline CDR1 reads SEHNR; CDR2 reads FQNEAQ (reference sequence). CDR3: CASSAKTDSNQPQHF. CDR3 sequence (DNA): TGTGCCAGCAGCGCCAAAACAGACAGCAATCAGCCCCAGCATTTT. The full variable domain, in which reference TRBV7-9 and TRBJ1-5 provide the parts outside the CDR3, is DTGVSQNPRHKITKRGQNVTFRCDPISEHNRLYWYRQTLGQGPEFLTYFQNEAQLEKSRLLSDRFSAERPKGSFSTLEIQRTEQGDSAMYLCASSAKTDSNQPQHFGDGTRLSIL.